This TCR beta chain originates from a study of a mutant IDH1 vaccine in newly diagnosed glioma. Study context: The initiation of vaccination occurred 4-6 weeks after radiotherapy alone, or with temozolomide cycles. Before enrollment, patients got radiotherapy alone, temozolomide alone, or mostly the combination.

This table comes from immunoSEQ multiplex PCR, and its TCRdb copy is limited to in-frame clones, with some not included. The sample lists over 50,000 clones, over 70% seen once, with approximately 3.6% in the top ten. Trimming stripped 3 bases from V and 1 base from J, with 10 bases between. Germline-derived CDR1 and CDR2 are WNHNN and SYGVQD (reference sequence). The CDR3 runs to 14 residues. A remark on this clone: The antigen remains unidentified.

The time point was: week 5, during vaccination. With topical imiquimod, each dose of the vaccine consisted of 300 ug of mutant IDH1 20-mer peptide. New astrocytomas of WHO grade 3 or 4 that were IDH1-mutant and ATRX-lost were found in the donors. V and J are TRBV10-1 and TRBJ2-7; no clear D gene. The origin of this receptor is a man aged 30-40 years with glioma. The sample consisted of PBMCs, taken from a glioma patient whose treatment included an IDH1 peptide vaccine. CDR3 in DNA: TGCGCCAGCAGTGATCCAGGACCTTCCTACGAGCAGTACTTC. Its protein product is CASSDPGPSYEQYF.